Judged by abundance, the clone carrying this T cell receptor (beta chain) is medium-sized. Its antigen remains unidentified. Repertoires were generated with immunoSEQ multiplex PCR, while TCRdb's copy carries only in-frame clones and drops some. The data show 21,000 or so clones, around 78% seen once. This specimen comes from a study of tumor-infiltrating lymphocytes in localized non-small cell lung cancer. The wider study: Patients included smokers and never-smokers with various histologies, some sampled after neoadjuvant chemotherapy. Resected tumor was paired with non-adjacent uninvolved lung from the same patient.

The CDR3 loop spans 14 amino acids. Germline V CDR1 and CDR2: LNHDA, SQIVND (reference sequence). The V end was cut by 4 bases, the J end by 5 bases, with 9 bases between. The study, taken as a whole, reports: Recurrence-free survival showed no association with tumor T-cell fraction.

Material: lung tumor tissue. This TCR came from a human donor with non-small cell lung cancer. The V call is TRBV19, the J call TRBJ1-6; TRBD1 might be the D (5 bases). The CDR3 loop reads CASSTGRNNSPLHF. CDR3 DNA: TGTGCCAGTAGTACGGGACGGAATAATTCACCCCTCCACTTT. The variable domain in full, completed from reference TRBV19 and TRBJ1-6, reads DGGITQSPKYLFRKEGQNVTLSCEQNLNHDAMYWYRQDPGQGLRLIYYSQIVNDFQKGDIAEGYSVSREKKESFPLTVTSAQKNPTAFYLCASSTGRNNSPLHFGNGTRLTVT.